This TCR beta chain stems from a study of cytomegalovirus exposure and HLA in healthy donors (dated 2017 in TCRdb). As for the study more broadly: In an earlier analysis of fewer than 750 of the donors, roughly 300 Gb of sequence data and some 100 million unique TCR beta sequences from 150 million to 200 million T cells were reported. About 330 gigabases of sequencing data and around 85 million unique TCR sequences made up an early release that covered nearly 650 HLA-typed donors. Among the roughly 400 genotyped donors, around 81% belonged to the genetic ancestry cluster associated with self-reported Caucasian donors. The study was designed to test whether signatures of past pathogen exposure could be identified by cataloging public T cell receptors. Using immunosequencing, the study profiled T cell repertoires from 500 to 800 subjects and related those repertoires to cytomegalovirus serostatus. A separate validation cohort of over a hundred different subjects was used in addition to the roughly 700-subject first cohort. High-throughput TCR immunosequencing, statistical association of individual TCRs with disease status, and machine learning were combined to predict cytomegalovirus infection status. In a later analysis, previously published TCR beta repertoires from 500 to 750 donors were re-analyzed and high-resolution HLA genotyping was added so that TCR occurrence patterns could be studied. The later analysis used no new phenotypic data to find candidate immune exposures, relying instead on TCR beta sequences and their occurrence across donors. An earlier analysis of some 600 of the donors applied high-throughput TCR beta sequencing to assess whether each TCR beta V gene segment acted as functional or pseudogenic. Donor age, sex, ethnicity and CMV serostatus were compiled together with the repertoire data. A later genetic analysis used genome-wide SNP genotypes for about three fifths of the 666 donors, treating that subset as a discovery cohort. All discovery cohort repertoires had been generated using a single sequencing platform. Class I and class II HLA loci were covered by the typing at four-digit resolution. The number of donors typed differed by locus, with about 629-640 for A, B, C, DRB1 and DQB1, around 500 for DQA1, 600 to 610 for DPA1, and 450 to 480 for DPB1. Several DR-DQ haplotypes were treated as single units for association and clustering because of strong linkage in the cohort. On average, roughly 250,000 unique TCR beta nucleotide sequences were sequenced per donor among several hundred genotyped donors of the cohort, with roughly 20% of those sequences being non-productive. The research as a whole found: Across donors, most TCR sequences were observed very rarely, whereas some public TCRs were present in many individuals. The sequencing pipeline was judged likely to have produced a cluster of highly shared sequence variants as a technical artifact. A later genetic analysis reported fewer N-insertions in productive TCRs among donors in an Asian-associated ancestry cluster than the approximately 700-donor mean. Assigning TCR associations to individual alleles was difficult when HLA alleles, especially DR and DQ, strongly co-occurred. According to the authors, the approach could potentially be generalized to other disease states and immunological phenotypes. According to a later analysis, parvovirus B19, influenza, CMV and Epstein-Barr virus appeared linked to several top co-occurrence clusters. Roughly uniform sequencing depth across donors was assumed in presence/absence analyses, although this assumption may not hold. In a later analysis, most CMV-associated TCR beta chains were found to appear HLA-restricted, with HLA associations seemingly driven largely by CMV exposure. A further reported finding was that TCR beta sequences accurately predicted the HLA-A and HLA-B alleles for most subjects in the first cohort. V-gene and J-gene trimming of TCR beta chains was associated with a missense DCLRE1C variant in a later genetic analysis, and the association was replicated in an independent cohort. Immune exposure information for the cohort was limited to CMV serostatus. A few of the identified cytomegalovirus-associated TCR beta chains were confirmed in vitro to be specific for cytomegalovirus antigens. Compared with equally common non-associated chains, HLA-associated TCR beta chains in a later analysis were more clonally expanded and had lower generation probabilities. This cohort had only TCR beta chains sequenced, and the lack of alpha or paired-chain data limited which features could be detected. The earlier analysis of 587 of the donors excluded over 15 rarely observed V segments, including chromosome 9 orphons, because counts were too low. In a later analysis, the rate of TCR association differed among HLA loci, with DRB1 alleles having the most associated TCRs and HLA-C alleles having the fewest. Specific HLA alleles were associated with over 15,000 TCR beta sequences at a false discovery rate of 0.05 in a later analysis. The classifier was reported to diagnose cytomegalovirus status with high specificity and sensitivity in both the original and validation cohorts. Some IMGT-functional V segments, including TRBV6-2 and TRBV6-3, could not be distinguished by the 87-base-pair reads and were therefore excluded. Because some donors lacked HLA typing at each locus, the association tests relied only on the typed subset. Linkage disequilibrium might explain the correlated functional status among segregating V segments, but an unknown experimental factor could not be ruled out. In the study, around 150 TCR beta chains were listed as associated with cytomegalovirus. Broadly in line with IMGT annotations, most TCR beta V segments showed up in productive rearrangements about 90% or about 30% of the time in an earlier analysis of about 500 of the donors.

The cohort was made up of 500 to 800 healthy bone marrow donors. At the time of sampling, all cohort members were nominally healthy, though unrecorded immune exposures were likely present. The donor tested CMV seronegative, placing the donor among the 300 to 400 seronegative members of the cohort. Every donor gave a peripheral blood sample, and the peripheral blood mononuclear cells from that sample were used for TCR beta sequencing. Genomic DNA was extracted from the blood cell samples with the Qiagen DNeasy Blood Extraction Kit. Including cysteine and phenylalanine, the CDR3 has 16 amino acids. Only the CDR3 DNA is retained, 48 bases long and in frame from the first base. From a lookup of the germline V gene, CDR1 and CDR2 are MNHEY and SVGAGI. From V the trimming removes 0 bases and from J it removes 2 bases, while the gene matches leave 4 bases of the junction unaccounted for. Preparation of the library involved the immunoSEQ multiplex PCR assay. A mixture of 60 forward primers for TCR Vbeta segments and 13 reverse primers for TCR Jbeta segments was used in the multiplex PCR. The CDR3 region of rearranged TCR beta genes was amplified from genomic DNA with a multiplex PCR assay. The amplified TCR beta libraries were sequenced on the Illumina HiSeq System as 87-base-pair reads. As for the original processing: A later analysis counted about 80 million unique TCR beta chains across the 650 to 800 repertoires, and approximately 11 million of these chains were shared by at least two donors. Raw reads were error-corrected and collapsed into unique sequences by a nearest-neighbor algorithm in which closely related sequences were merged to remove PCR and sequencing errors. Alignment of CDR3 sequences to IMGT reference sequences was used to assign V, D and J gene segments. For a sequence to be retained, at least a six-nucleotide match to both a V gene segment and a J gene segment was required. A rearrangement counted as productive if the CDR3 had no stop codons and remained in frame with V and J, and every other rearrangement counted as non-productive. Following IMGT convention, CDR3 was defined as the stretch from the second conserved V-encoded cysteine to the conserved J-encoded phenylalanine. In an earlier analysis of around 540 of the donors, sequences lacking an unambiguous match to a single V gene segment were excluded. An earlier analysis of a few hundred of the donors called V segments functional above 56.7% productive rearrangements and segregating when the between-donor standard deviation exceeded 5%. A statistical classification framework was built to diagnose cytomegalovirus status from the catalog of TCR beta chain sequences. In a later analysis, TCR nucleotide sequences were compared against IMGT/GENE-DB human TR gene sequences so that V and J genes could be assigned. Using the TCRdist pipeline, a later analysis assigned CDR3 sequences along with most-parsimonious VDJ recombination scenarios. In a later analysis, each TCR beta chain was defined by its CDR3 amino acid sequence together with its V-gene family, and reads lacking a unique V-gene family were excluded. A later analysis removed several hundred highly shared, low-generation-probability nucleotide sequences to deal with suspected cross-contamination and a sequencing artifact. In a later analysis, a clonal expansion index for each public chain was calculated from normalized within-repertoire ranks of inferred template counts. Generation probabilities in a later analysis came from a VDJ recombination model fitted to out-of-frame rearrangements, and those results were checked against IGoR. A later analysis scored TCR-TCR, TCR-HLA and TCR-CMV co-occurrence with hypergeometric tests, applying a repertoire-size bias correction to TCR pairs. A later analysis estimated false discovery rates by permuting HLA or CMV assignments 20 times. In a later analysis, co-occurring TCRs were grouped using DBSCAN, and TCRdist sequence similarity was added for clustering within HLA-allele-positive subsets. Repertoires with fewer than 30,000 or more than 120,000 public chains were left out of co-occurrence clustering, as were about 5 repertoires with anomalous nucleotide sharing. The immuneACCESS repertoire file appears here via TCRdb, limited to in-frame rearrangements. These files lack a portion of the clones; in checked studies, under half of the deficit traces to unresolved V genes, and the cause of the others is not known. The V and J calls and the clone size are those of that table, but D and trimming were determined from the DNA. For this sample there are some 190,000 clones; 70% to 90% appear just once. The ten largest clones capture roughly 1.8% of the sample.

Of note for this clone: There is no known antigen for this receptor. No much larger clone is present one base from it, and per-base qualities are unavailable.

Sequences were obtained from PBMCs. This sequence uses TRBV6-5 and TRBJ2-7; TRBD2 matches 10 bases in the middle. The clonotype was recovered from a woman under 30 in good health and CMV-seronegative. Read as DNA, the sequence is TGTGCCAGCAGTTACTCCGGACTAGCGGACGCCTACGAGCAGTACTTC. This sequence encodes CASSYSGLADAYEQYF.